The 30 T cell receptor beta chains in this list originate from one sample, sequenced in a study of T cell responses to AZD1222 COVID-19 vaccine. The table came from immunoSEQ multiplex PCR; TCRdb's copy has only in-frame clones and leaves some out. The sample carries around 160,000 clones, about 88% recorded once. The sequenced sample was peripheral blood, obtained on day 0 of AZD1222 vaccination. These receptors came from an adult in good health.

As concerns this clone: At one end, the junction sequence differs from germline, possibly due to a read error. The chain employs TRBV24-1 and TRBJ1-5; maybe TRBD1 (6 bases). From germline, CDR1 is KGHDR and CDR2 SFDVKD. There are 14 residues in the CDR3. The chain's CDR3 is CATMGAGSNQPQHF. The DNA for the CDR3 is TGTGCCACCATGGGGGCCGGGAGCAATCAGCCTCAGCATTTT.

This clone came up once. The chain joins TRBV6-1 to TRBJ1-2; TRBD1 might be the D (6 bases). The germline gives CDR1 MNHNS, CDR2 SASEGT. V was pared by 2 bases and J by 7 bases, with 14 bases between. The length of the CDR3 is 14 residues. The CDR3 nucleotides are TGTGCCAGCAGTGAAAGTTGGGGGCCAAGTGGCTACACCTTC. This encodes CASSESWGPSGYTF.

This sequence joins TRBV6-1 and TRBJ1-2, with no clear D. The germline V gene encodes CDR1 MNHNS and CDR2 SASEGT. This CDR3 comprises 13 residues. Trimming left V 6 bases short and J 2 bases short, with 10 bases between. CDR3 DNA: TGTGCCAGCAGAAGGGTGGTCAACTATGGCTACACCTTC. It is translated as CASRRVVNYGYTF.

V gene TRBV28 combines with J gene TRBJ1-2; 7 positions agree with TRBD1. V lost 8 bases, J lost 7 bases, and 7 bases stayed unmatched. The germline V gene has CDR1 MDHEN and CDR2 SYDVKM. CDR3 length: 12 amino acids. The CDR3 region is CASYDRVSGYTF. Written as DNA, the CDR3 is TGTGCCAGCTATGACAGGGTGAGTGGCTACACCTTC.

The CDR3 is CASSLFAGDSGNTIYF. DNA of the CDR3: TGTGCCAGCAGCTTATTCGCAGGGGACTCTGGAAACACCATATATTTT. The chain is built from TRBV7-2 and TRBJ1-3; a weak D match, TRBD1 (6 bases). This CDR3 contains 16 residues. Trimming took off 2 bases at V and 0 bases at J, with 11 bases between the two ends. From germline, CDR1 is SGHTA and CDR2 FQGNSA.

The chain links TRBV29-1 to TRBJ1-2, with D uncertain. CDR3 length equals 10 residues. Germline values: CDR1 SQVTM, CDR2 ANQGSEA. The germline V and J ends were trimmed by 5 bases and 8 bases, with 9 bases remaining between them. The CDR3 DNA reads as TGCAGCGTTTTAGGCTACGGCTACACCTTC. Protein: CSVLGYGYTF.

This chain connects TRBV11-2 to TRBJ2-7; TRBD2 is a possible D gene (5 bases). CDR1 is SGHAT, CDR2 FQNNGV, per germline. V gave up 3 bases and J gave up 3 bases, with 9 bases separating them. This CDR3 spans 13 amino acids. The CDR3 coding sequence is TGTGCCAGCAGCTTTGGGAGTTTCTACGAGCAGTACTTC. Its protein product is CASSFGSFYEQYF. Complete variable domain (other parts from reference TRBV11-2 and TRBJ2-7): EAGVAQSPRYKIIEKRQSVAFWCNPISGHATLYWYQQILGQGPKLLIQFQNNGVVDDSQLPKDRFSAERLKGVDSTLKIQPAKLEDSAVYLCASSFGSFYEQYFGPGTRLTVT.

J is TRBJ2-7 and V is TRBV4-3; no firm D call. The CDR3 totals 15 residues. Germline assignment: CDR1 LGHNA and CDR2 YSLEER. The ends were cut back, 0 bases at V and 1 base at J, with 10 bases in the middle. As DNA, the CDR3 is TGCGCCAGCAGCCAAGATGTTATGCTTTCCTACGAGCAGTACTTC. Translation: CASSQDVMLSYEQYF.

The rearrangement links TRBV21-1 to TRBJ2-7; the table's TRBD2 call for D was not verified on the DNA. TRBV21-1 constitutes a pseudogene. CDR3 length: 12 amino acids. CDR3: CATTNLFDEQYF. The CDR3 DNA reads TGTGCCACTACCAACCTTTTTGACGAGCAGTACTTC.

The V and J genes are TRBV2 and TRBJ1-4; 8 bases agree with TRBD1. The CDR3 is made up of 14 amino acids. The V and J ends lost 8 bases and 6 bases, in that order; junction bases with no gene match: 8. CDR1 SNHLY and CDR2 FYNNEI come from the germline V gene. The CDR3 is CASGRTGKDEKLFF. The CDR3 bases are TGTGCCAGCGGACGGACAGGGAAAGATGAAAAACTGTTTTTT.

In its sample, this clone ranks as medium-sized. The chain has TRBV6-1 and TRBJ2-7; TRBD2 matches 7 bases. This CDR3 spans 14 amino acids. V dropped 1 base and J dropped 6; count of bases not matched to a gene: 6. The germline V gene encodes CDR1 MNHNS and CDR2 SASEGT. This chain's CDR3 is CASSEGGEGTEQYF. CDR3 in DNA: TGTGCCAGCAGTGAAGGAGGGGAGGGAACCGAGCAGTACTTC.

The J gene is TRBJ1-2, the V gene TRBV7-8; D unresolved. This CDR3 spans 13 amino acids. Trimming pared 5 bases from V and 5 bases from J, leaving 12 bases between. The V gene's germline CDR1 is SGHVS and CDR2 FQNEAQ. The CDR3 region has the DNA TGTGCCAGCAGCCGCAAGTACTTTTATGGCTACACCTTC. Amino acids: CASSRKYFYGYTF.

The CDR3 sequence: CSVGLAGGQADTQYF. The CDR3 nucleotides read TGCAGCGTGGGACTAGCGGGGGGGCAGGCAGATACGCAGTATTTT. The chain uses TRBV29-1 and TRBJ2-3; 16 nucleotides line up with TRBD2. Losses at the gene ends were 6 bases for V and 4 bases for J; bases not matched to a gene: 4. The CDR3 is 15 amino acids. Germline CDR1 reads SQVTM; CDR2 reads ANQGSEA.

This sequence joins TRBV6-5 and TRBJ1-2, with unresolved D. There are 14 residues in the CDR3. The germline gives CDR1 MNHEY, CDR2 SVGAGI. The V and J ends lost 2 bases and 8 bases respectively, with 15 bases between them. In DNA form, the CDR3 reads TGTGCCAGCAGTTACCTCTGGCAGCCGTCAGGCTACACCTTC. Protein: CASSYLWQPSGYTF.

This rearrangement joins TRBV27 to TRBJ1-2, with D possibly TRBD1 on 5 matching bases. V dropped 3 bases and J dropped 6 bases, with 14 bases sitting between them. The CDR3 runs to 14 residues. CDR1 is MNHEY and CDR2 is SMNVEV in the germline V gene (reference sequence). The CDR3 reads CASSLEWGTDGYTF. Written as DNA, the CDR3 is TGTGCCAGCAGTTTGGAATGGGGGACTGATGGCTACACCTTC.

V usage is TRBV9 and J usage is TRBJ1-2, with D tentatively TRBD1 (5 bases). The CDR3 runs to 14 residues. Trimming removed 3 bases from V and 7 bases from J, with 16 bases in between. The germline V gene encodes CDR1 SGDLS and CDR2 YYNGEE. CDR3 region: CASSGGVPYVGYTF. The CDR3 DNA reads TGTGCCAGCAGCGGAGGGGTCCCCTATGTTGGCTACACCTTC.

The CDR3 DNA follows: TGCGCCAGCAGCCAAGATCAGGGAAATGAGCAGTTCTTC. Translating it yields CASSQDQGNEQFF. The chain uses TRBV4-3 and TRBJ2-1; a possible D gene is TRBD1 (5 bases). From germline, CDR1 is LGHNA and CDR2 YSLEER. The CDR3 runs 13 residues. The V and J ends lost 0 bases and 7 bases respectively, with 7 bases between them.

This chain uses TRBV11-2 with TRBJ1-5; 10 nucleotides align to TRBD1. The V gene end was trimmed by 4 bases and the J gene end by 6 bases; junction bases not matched to a gene: 6. The germline V gene has CDR1 SGHAT and CDR2 FQNNGV. The CDR3 consists of 15 residues. The DNA for the CDR3 is TGTGCCAGCAGCTGGGGGACAGGGGTAGGTCAGCCCCAGCATTTT. This sequence encodes CASSWGTGVGQPQHF.

J is TRBJ1-1 and V is TRBV4-1, with D maybe TRBD1 (5 bases). The CDR3 has 13 amino acids. Germline CDR1 is MGHRA and CDR2 is YSYEKL. V was pared by 4 bases and J by 9 bases, with 15 bases between. CDR3 nucleotides: TGCGCCAGCAGCCCGAAGGACAAGCAAAAAGCTTTCTTT. This gives the protein CASSPKDKQKAFF.

This sequence joins TRBV9 and TRBJ2-1; D is unclear. Germline V lookup: CDR1 SGDLS, CDR2 YYNGEE. Deletions cut 4 bases from V and 0 bases from J, with 11 bases between. The CDR3 covers 15 residues. CDR3: CASSLRTSSYNEQFF. In DNA form, the CDR3 reads TGTGCCAGCAGCTTACGCACGAGCTCCTACAATGAGCAGTTCTTC.

The CDR3 nucleotides are TGTGCCAGCGATACAGGGGGCGGTATCTCTGGAAACACCATATATTTT. Amino acids: CASDTGGGISGNTIYF. The V gene is TRBV2, the J gene TRBJ1-3, with 9 nucleotides matching TRBD1. This CDR3 region has 16 residues. Trimming cost V 8 bases and J 0 bases; bases outside gene matches: 8. CDR1 SNHLY and CDR2 FYNNEI come from the germline V gene.

The chain recombines TRBV7-9 with TRBJ1-5; D is unresolved. Trimming cost V 6 bases and J 11 bases, with 14 bases left between them. The CDR3 runs to 12 residues. Germline CDR1 SEHNR, CDR2 FQNEAQ (reference sequence). The CDR3 loop reads CASSRTPGSQHF. The CDR3 DNA reads TGTGCCAGCAGTCGGACCCCTGGGTCCCAGCATTTT.

In the case of this clone: Distinct nucleotide sequences in the sample also encode this CDR3. CDR3 in amino acids: CASSLDGAGGNQPQHF. In DNA form, the CDR3 reads TGTGCCAGCAGCTTAGACGGGGCAGGGGGCAATCAGCCCCAGCATTTT. The V and J genes are TRBV7-2 and TRBJ1-5; D might be TRBD1 (6 bases). Germline CDR1 is SGHTA and CDR2 is FQGNSA. Trimming stripped 1 base from V and 2 bases from J, with 12 bases between. This CDR3 has 16 residues.

This chain connects TRBV19 to TRBJ1-6; no definite D call. CDR3 length: 16 amino acids. CDR1 and CDR2 (germline): LNHDA, SQIVND (reference sequence). V was cut by 2 bases and J by 0 bases, with 8 bases left in between. CDR3 DNA: TGTGCCAGTAGTATACAAGGGAGCTCCTATAATTCACCCCTCCACTTT. Translation gives CASSIQGSSYNSPLHF.

The chain links TRBV15 to TRBJ1-2, with D possibly TRBD1 on 6 matching bases. CDR3 length equals 15 residues. The V end lost 1 base, the J end lost 0 bases, and 9 bases lay between the germline ends. CDR1 LNHNV and CDR2 YYDKDF come from the germline V gene (reference sequence). DNA of the CDR3: TGTGCCACCAGCAGAGTTCCAGGGGCTAACTATGGCTACACCTTC. Its protein is CATSRVPGANYGYTF.

A single count supports this clone. The V and J genes are TRBV6-2 or TRBV6-3 and TRBJ2-7; D is ambiguous. The ends were cut back, 2 bases at V and 4 bases at J, with 6 bases in the middle. The CDR3 covers 12 residues. Germline V gives CDR1 MNHEY, CDR2 SVGEGT. The CDR3 reads CASSYADYEQYF. The CDR3 DNA reads as TGTGCCAGCAGTTACGCGGATTACGAGCAGTACTTC.

As regards this clone: This same CDR3 is encoded by further DNA sequences in the sample. The V call is TRBV9, the J call TRBJ1-5; D ambiguous. The V end was cut by 3 bases, the J end by 2 bases, with 6 bases between. The CDR3 consists of 13 residues. Germline V gene lookup returns CDR1 SGDLS and CDR2 YYNGEE. The CDR3 DNA reads as TGTGCCAGCAGCGCCGGAGGCAATCAGCCCCAGCATTTT. Amino acids: CASSAGGNQPQHF.

This clone was seen a handful of times. An end of the junction does not agree with germline; a read error may underlie this. The V gene is TRBV6-2 or TRBV6-3, the J gene TRBJ1-3; D is possibly TRBD1 (5 bases). Germline values: CDR1 MNHEY, CDR2 SVGEGT. This CDR3 spans 17 amino acids. The CDR3 bases are TGTGCCAGCAGTTACTCGTTGAACAGGAAAGGAGGGTCGCCCATACATTTT. It codes for CASSYSLNRKGGSPIHF.

The chain has TRBV6-4 and TRBJ1-6; no clear D. This CDR3 contains 13 residues. Trimming left V 6 bases short and J 7 bases short, with 10 bases between. In germline, CDR1 is MRHNA, CDR2 SNTAGT. The CDR3 nucleotides are TGTGCCAGCAGCCCCGGGTCGAATTCACCCCTCCACTTT. Translation gives CASSPGSNSPLHF.

This chain links TRBV6-5 with TRBJ2-2, with D unclear. Germline values: CDR1 MNHEY, CDR2 SVGAGI. V was pared by 6 bases and J by 2 bases, with 7 bases between. The length of the CDR3 is 13 residues. CDR3 nucleotides: TGTGCCAGCAGGATGAAAAACACCGGGGAGCTGTTTTTT. This gives the protein CASRMKNTGELFF.